This T cell receptor beta chain was captured by sequencing in a study of T cells in Graves' hyperthyroidism and ophthalmopathy. Whole-study findings and limits: Most thyroid-expanded clonotypes above 0.001 were also found in blood. Stable hyperthyroidism was told apart from ophthalmopathy by a model built on 13 V-J features.

Ophthalmopathy patients had Clinical Activity Score at least 3, NOSPECS grade at least 4, duration under 3 months. Clinical symptoms, serum thyroxine and TRAb, thyroid ultrasound and orbital computed tomography together formed the diagnostic basis. Per the germline V gene, CDR1 is LGHDT and CDR2 is YNNKEL (reference sequence). V trimming: 2 bases; J trimming: 5 bases; junction bases outside the gene matches: 11. The CDR3 has 18 amino acids. Amplified TCR beta CDR3 regions came from RNA transcripts. HTBI primers were used for first-round RT-PCR of the TCR CDR3. One entry per CDR3 protein results from TCRdb running MiXCR on the multiplex PCR reads. The data hold about 600,000 distinct CDR3 sequences, with around 15% observed a single time. This clonotype occurred many times. Its antigen is unidentified.

The sequencing input was blood. This receptor was identified in a woman in her thirties or forties with Graves' ophthalmopathy. The J gene is TRBJ2-1, the V gene TRBV3-1, with TRBD2 matching 11 bases. The CDR3 loop reads CASSQRTSGRPGNNEQFF. CDR3 nucleotide sequence: TGTGCCAGCAGCCAACGGACTAGCGGGCGTCCAGGCAACAATGAGCAGTTCTTC.